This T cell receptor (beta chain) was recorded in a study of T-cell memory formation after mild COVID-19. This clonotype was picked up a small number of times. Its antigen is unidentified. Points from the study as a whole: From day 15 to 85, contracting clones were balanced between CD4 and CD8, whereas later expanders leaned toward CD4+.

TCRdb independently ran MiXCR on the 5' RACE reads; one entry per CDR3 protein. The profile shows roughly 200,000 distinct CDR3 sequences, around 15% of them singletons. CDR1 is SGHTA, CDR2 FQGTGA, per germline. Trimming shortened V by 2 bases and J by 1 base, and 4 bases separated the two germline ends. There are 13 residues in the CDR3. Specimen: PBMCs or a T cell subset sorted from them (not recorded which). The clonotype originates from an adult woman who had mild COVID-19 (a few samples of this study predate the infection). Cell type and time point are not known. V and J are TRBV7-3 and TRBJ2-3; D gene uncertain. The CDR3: CASSLLGTDTQYF. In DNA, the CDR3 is TGTGCCAGCAGCTTACTGGGCACAGATACGCAGTATTTT.